This entry concerns a single TCR beta chain. Its antigen is currently unknown. This sample is drawn from a study of T cell repertoires in cytomegalovirus infection. Study overall: Alongside well-studied HLA-B-restricted CMV epitopes, recently identified HLA-C-restricted CMV epitopes were also used. Public TCR beta signatures provided an indication of both CMV infection and a matching HLA type. Study results and limitations: HLA-C-restricted, CMV-specific TCR beta clonotypes were dominant ex vivo.

TCRdb recomputed calls from the reads with MiXCR, one row per CDR3 protein. The profile covers about 27,000 distinct CDR3 sequences, with under 20% appearing a single time and approximately 80% taken by the ten largest. CDR3 length: 12 amino acids. Trimming took off 6 bases at V and 6 bases at J, with 9 bases between the two ends. Germline assignment: CDR1 SGHAT and CDR2 FQNNGV. Specimen: CD8+ T cells from cultured PBMCs, collected from culture after CMV antigen stimulation. This clonotype was obtained from a human donor in good health (CMV status not recorded). Some clones in this sample may be carry-over from other donors' samples. The chain links TRBV11-2 to TRBJ2-1; maybe TRBD2 (5 bases). In nucleotides, the CDR3 is TGTGCCAGCAGACTAGGTAGCAATGAGCAGTTCTTC. It yields the protein CASRLGSNEQFF.